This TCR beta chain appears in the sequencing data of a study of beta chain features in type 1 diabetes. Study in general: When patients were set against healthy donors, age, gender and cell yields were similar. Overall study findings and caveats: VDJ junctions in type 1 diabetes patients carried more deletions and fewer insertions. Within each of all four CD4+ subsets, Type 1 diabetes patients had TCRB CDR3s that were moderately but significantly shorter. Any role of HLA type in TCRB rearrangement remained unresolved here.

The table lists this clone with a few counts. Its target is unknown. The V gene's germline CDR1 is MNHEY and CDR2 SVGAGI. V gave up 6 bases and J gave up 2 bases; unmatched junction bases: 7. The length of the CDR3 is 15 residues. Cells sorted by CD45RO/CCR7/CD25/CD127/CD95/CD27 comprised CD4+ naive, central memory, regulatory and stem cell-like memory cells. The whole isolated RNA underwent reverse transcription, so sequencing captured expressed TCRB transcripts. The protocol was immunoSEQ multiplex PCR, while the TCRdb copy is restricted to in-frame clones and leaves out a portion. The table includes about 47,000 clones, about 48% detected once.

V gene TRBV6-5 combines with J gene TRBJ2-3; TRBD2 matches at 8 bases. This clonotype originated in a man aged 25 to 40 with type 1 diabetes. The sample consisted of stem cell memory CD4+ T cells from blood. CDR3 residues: CASRQGGRPTDTQYF. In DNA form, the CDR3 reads TGTGCCAGCAGGCAGGGCGGGAGGCCCACAGATACGCAGTATTTT.